This T cell receptor (beta chain) was sequenced during a study of control samples from healthy donors and cancer patients. Germline V gene data show CDR1 as WSHSY and CDR2 as SAAADI. CDR3 length: 14 amino acids. The V gene end was trimmed by 4 bases and the J gene end by 1 base; junction bases not matched to a gene: 0. The repertoire was sequenced with immunoSEQ multiplex PCR; TCRdb's copy has only in-frame clones and lacks some. Among under 200,000 clones listed, around 96% were seen once. At least ten counts were recorded for this clone. This sequence was found in a woman in her 30s in good health. The specimen was blood. This sequence joins TRBV10-2 and TRBJ2-1, with TRBD2 identical over 8 bases. CDR3 sequence (DNA): TGCGCCAGCAGTGGACTAGCGTCCTACAATGAGCAGTTCTTC. Protein: CASSGLASYNEQFF.